The clone carrying this T cell receptor beta chain was recorded at least ten times. What it binds is unknown. TCRbeta library preparation incorporated unique molecular identifiers. Via MiXCR, TCRdb re-called the PCR reads, giving one row per CDR3 protein. In the table there are a few hundred thousand distinct CDR3 sequences, 10% to 15% of which are singletons. The CDR3 is 15 amino acids. V was pared by 6 bases and J by 1 base, with 6 bases of the junction left unmatched. The data derive from a study of T-cell reconstitution after alpha-beta-depleted transplantation in children. Findings and limits, study-wide: Counts and diversity of T cells one year after transplant came mostly from newly produced T cells. After transplant, at about two months, alpha-beta T cells were reportedly derived from several hundred expanded graft clones.

The J gene is TRBJ1-1, the V gene TRBV12-3 or TRBV12-4; TRBD1 matches at 9 bases. The sequences come from PBMCs, mostly from graft donor cells, collected 360 days after TCRalphabeta/CD19-depleted stem cell transplant. This sequence originates from a male patient aged 5 to 17 who had a stem cell transplant for acute myeloid leukemia, so the T cells may come from the graft donor. The chain's CDR3 is CASRIRGQGNTEAFF. The CDR3, as DNA: TGTGCCAGCAGGATTAGGGGACAGGGGAACACTGAAGCTTTCTTT.